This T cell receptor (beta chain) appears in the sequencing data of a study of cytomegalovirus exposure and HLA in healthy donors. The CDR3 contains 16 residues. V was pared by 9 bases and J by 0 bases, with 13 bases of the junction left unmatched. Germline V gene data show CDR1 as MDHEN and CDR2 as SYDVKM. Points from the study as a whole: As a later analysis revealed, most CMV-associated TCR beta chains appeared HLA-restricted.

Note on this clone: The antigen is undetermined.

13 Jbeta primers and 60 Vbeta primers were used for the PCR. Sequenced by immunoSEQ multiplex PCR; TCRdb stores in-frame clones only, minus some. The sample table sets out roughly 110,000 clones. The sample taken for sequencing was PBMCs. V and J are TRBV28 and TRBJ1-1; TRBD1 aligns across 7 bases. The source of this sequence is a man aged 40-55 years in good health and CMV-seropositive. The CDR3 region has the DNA TGTGCCAGTGGGCGCACAGGGGAAGGGATGAACACTGAAGCTTTCTTT. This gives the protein CASGRTGEGMNTEAFF.